These T cell receptor beta chains were read from a single sample in a study of cytomegalovirus exposure and HLA in healthy donors. Assay: immunoSEQ multiplex PCR; the TCRdb copy retains only in-frame clones and omits some. Altogether approximately 130,000 clones are present, 77% being singletons, with the ten largest covering 1.3% to 1.5%. Sample: PBMCs. The receptors here all came from a woman between 40 and 50 years old in good health and CMV-seronegative. The CDR3 runs from the conserved cysteine through the conserved F or W. The order of the fields is J gene, clone size, V gene, D gene, CDR3 DNA, CDR3 protein. A D gene is named only where the DNA matches it firmly. Size tells how often a clone was seen (once, few, many) or the class of an expanded clone, and some rows leave it out.

TRBJ1-1 NA TRBV7-9 NA TGTGCCAGCAGCTTAGCCGACGGCGGTTGGGACACTGAAGCTTTCTTT CASSLADGGWDTEAFF
TRBJ1-3 NA TRBV29-1 NA TGCAGCGTTGAGTACCCACAAAACACCATATATTTT CSVEYPQNTIYF
TRBJ1-5 NA TRBV19 TRBD1 TGTGCCAGTAGTAAAAGTCCCGGGACAGGGAGCAATCAGCCCCAGCATTTT CASSKSPGTGSNQPQHF
TRBJ1-1 once TRBV5-1 TRBD1 TGCGCCAGCCAACAGGGGGCGGACACTGAAGCTTTCTTT CASQQGADTEAFF
TRBJ2-2 NA TRBV6-6 NA TGTGCCAGCAGAGGGGGAAACGGGAAATACGGGGAGCTGTTTTTT CASRGGNGKYGELFF
TRBJ1-2 NA TRBV14 NA TGTGCCAGCAGGCGTTCGGGTGCAAACTATGGCTACACCTTC CASRRSGANYGYTF
TRBJ1-2 once TRBV10-3 NA TGTGCCATCAGTGACCAGACAGCGAACTATGGCTACACCTTC CAISDQTANYGYTF
TRBJ1-2 few TRBV28 NA TGTGCCAGCAGCCACGACAGAACGAGAGCTAACTATGGCTACACCTTC CASSHDRTRANYGYTF
TRBJ1-5 NA TRBV10-3 TRBD1 TGTGCCATCAGGACGACAGGGGGGGCTCAGCCCCAGCATTTT CAIRTTGGAQPQHF
TRBJ1-1 NA TRBV6-1 NA TGTGCCAGCAGTCGGGAATACACTGAAGCTTTCTTT CASSREYTEAFF
TRBJ1-3 NA TRBV18 NA TGTGCCAGCTCACCACGAGGTCGGGGGACTGGAAACACCATATATTTT CASSPRGRGTGNTIYF
TRBJ1-2 NA TRBV7-2 NA TGTGCCGGCAGCCCAACTCGAGATAACTATGGCTACACCTTC CAGSPTRDNYGYTF
TRBJ1-1 NA TRBV4-1 NA TGCGCCAGCACCGATCCGGGGCGCGGGGGCACTGAAGCTTTCTTT CASTDPGRGGTEAFF